The 14 T cell receptor beta chains given below trace back to one sample, sequenced in a study of beta chain features in type 1 diabetes. Study-wide findings and caveats: Shortening of TCRB CDR3s, moderate but significant, appeared in all four CD4+ subsets of Type 1 diabetes patients.

Reverse transcription of all isolated RNA meant that expressed TCRB transcripts were sequenced. Some clones are missing from TCRdb's copy, which holds only in-frame ones; the method was immunoSEQ multiplex PCR. In the table there are 640,000 or so clones, about 14% of which are singletons. Their cognate antigens are unknown. Specimen: naive CD4+ T cells from blood. The origin of the receptors is a man younger than 30 with type 1 diabetes.

This clone was counted between two and nine times. The chain is built from TRBV7-2 and TRBJ2-3; D is uncertain. The germline CDR1 and CDR2 sequences are SGHTA and FQGNSA. V lost 5 bases and J 5 bases, leaving 11 bases between the germline ends. The CDR3 contains 13 residues. For the CDR3, the DNA is TGTGCCAGCAGCCGCCCCTTGGTAGATACGCAGTATTTT. Encoded protein: CASSRPLVDTQYF.

V usage is TRBV9 and J usage is TRBJ2-5; 7 bases are shared with TRBD1. The CDR3 runs 13 residues. The germline V gene has CDR1 SGDLS and CDR2 YYNGEE. The V gene end was trimmed by 4 bases and the J gene end by 4 bases; junction bases not matched to a gene: 4. As DNA, the CDR3 is TGTGCCAGCAGCTCGGGACAGATAGAGACCCAGTACTTC. Its protein product is CASSSGQIETQYF.

The J gene is TRBJ2-5, the V gene TRBV30; D gene unclear. V lost 4 bases and J lost 1, with 10 bases in between. The germline V gene has CDR1 GTSNPN and CDR2 SVGIG (reference sequence). The CDR3 is 13 amino acids. The CDR3, as DNA: TGTGCCTGGACTACACAGTTCCAAGAGACCCAGTACTTC. Protein sequence: CAWTTQFQETQYF.

The sample holds a few counts of this clone. Other DNA sequences within the sample encode an identical CDR3. V is TRBV7-8 and J is TRBJ1-6; D is uncertain. The CDR3 runs 12 residues. Trimming took off 0 bases at V and 9 bases at J, with 3 bases between the two ends. CDR1 SGHVS and CDR2 FQNEAQ come from the germline V gene. The CDR3 nucleotides read TGTGCCAGCAGCTTAGCAGGTTCACCCCTCCACTTT. This sequence encodes CASSLAGSPLHF.

The V gene is TRBV7-8, the J gene TRBJ2-1; D might be TRBD1 or TRBD2, each matching 5 bases. The ends were cut back, 5 bases at V and 10 bases at J, with 9 bases in the middle. The CDR3 contains 11 residues. From germline, CDR1 is SGHVS and CDR2 FQNEAQ. CDR3 DNA: TGTGCCAGCAGCGAGGGGCCAGAGCAGTTCTTC. Its protein is CASSEGPEQFF.

As DNA, the CDR3 is TGTGCCTGCCCCACCTCACAGGGAGTTAGCTATGGCTACACCTTC. Protein product: CACPTSQGVSYGYTF. This chain links TRBV30 with TRBJ1-2, with D maybe TRBD1 (6 bases). The CDR3 loop spans 15 amino acids. The V end lost 6 bases, the J end lost 4 bases, and 21 bases lay between the germline ends. Germline assignment: CDR1 GTSNPN and CDR2 SVGIG (reference sequence).

In its sample, this clone was seen a few times. Compared with germline, one end of the junction differs, possibly owing to a read error. The gene calls are TRBV30 and TRBJ2-3; D possibly uses TRBD1 or TRBD2 (5 bases each). Per germline, CDR1 GTSNPN and CDR2 SVGIG (reference sequence). This CDR3 is 13 amino acids long. The DNA of the CDR3 is TGTGCCTGGAGTAACGGGACCCCAGAAACGCAGTATTTT. It specifies CAWSNGTPETQYF.

V is TRBV11-1 and J is TRBJ2-1, with 10 bases lining up with TRBD2. CDR1 SGHAT and CDR2 FQDESV come from the germline V gene (reference sequence). V trimming: 3 bases; J trimming: 5 bases; junction bases outside the gene matches: 4. The CDR3 is made up of 15 amino acids. CDR3 sequence: CASSLGLAGDNEQFF. The CDR3 DNA reads as TGTGCCAGCAGCTTGGGGCTAGCGGGAGACAATGAGCAGTTCTTC.

Only a few counts were recorded for this clone. V gene TRBV30 combines with J gene TRBJ1-5; the D is unclear. The CDR3 extends over 12 amino acids. Germline assignment: CDR1 GTSNPN and CDR2 SVGIG (reference sequence). V lost 0 bases, J lost 9 bases, and 9 bases lay in between. CDR3 loop: CAWSVNSRPQHF. The CDR3 region has the DNA TGTGCCTGGAGTGTAAACAGCCGGCCCCAGCATTTT.

This clone was seen more than once but under ten times. The chain joins TRBV18 to TRBJ1-1, with TRBD1 identical over 7 bases. Germline CDR1 and CDR2: KGHSH and LQKENI. Trimming cost V 8 bases and J 1 base; bases outside gene matches: 4. This CDR3 region has 13 residues. CDR3 in amino acids: CASLDRENTEAFF. In DNA form, the CDR3 reads TGTGCCAGCCTTGACAGGGAGAACACTGAAGCTTTCTTT.

This clone has more than one count but fewer than ten. The gene calls are TRBV4-1 and TRBJ1-5, with 8 bases lining up with TRBD1. Germline-derived CDR1 and CDR2 are MGHRA and YSYEKL. The CDR3 is made up of 17 amino acids. V was pared by 1 base and J by 4 bases, with 9 bases of the junction left unmatched. The CDR3 region has the DNA TGCGCCAGCAGCCAAGGATGGGCCAGGGGGCAGAATCAGCCCCAGCATTTT. Translation gives CASSQGWARGQNQPQHF.

This clone was seen more than once but under ten times. V gene TRBV9 combines with J gene TRBJ2-6; no reliable D call. Looked up from germline, CDR1 is SGDLS and CDR2 is YYNGEE. The CDR3 is 18 residues long. With 3 bases removed from V and 1 base from J, the gap between germline ends came to 17 bases. The chain's CDR3 is CASSGPGSSGSGANVLTF. The CDR3 coding sequence is TGTGCCAGCAGCGGACCAGGTTCGTCTGGTTCTGGGGCCAACGTCCTGACTTTC.

This chain connects TRBV10-3 to TRBJ2-7, with D unresolved. The V end lost 3 bases, the J end lost 3 bases, and 9 bases lay between the germline ends. Germline CDR1 ENHRY, CDR2 SYGVKD. CDR3 length equals 13 residues. The CDR3 DNA reads TGTGCCATCAGTGACGGCGAGTTCTACGAGCAGTACTTC. Amino acid sequence: CAISDGEFYEQYF.

This sequence joins TRBV28 and TRBJ2-7; TRBD1 is a possible D gene (5 bases). The CDR3 contains 15 residues. V was clipped by 2 bases and J by 1 base, with 12 bases between them. Germline-derived CDR1 and CDR2 are MDHEN and SYDVKM. This CDR3 is CASSLGDRPSYEQYF. The CDR3 region has the DNA TGTGCCAGCAGTTTAGGAGACAGACCTTCCTACGAGCAGTACTTC.